The rows below give T cell receptor beta chains drawn from one sample of a study of CD8 T cells in ankylosing spondylitis. Using its own MiXCR run on the 5' RACE reads, TCRdb lists one record per CDR3 protein. The table includes about 260,000 distinct CDR3 sequences, approximately 24% detected once. What was sequenced was blood, either unsorted or a sorted T cell fraction (not recorded which). These receptors were obtained from a male donor with ankylosing spondylitis or in good health (not recorded which). The CDR3 runs from the conserved cysteine through the conserved F or W.

J | V | CDR3
TRBJ1-5 | TRBV6-1 | CASRAGTGTNQPQHF
TRBJ2-3 | TRBV6-1 | CASSRSGTGSTDTQYF
TRBJ2-5 | TRBV20-1 | CSAASQETQYF
TRBJ2-1 | TRBV12-3/TRBV12-4 | CASSLTGLNEQFF
TRBJ2-3 | TRBV20-1 | CRTFSGGPTDTQYF
TRBJ2-7 | TRBV20-1 | CSARPSPGYEQYF
TRBJ2-7 | TRBV24-1 | CATSENSGAYAGQYF
TRBJ2-2 | TRBV5-6 | CASSLDQHTGELFF
TRBJ1-4 | TRBV18 | CASSADSRPGEKLFF
TRBJ1-1 | TRBV29-1 | CSVLVRAARGGTEAFF
TRBJ2-5 | TRBV20-1 | CSASGLAAGETQYF
TRBJ2-3 | TRBV15 | CATSRADRGSGADTQYF
TRBJ1-2 | TRBV5-1 | CASSLDNRGYGYTF
TRBJ2-7 | TRBV5-1 | CASSLEGNEQYF
TRBJ2-7 | TRBV20-1 | CSAIPSAGAGPEQYF
TRBJ2-7 | TRBV27 | CASSSNRPYEQYF
TRBJ2-2 | TRBV20-1 | CSARARGPELFF
TRBJ1-4 | TRBV6-1 | CASSPLGTGLGEKLFF
TRBJ2-5 | TRBV7-6 | CASSASWDSQETRYF
TRBJ2-1 | TRBV10-3 | CAMSRGALDNEQFF
TRBJ2-7 | TRBV5-1 | CASSLDTLGSYEQYF
TRBJ2-5 | TRBV7-2 | CASSLGLAQETQYF
TRBJ1-6 | TRBV20-1 | CSARPGVRDSPLHF
TRBJ2-3 | TRBV7-9 | CASSSDSDTQYF
TRBJ2-5 | TRBV2 | CASSAPQGTETQYF
TRBJ2-3 | TRBV28 | CASSLQGRRGSRTDTQYF
TRBJ1-2 | TRBV6-5 | CASSGPGGYTF
TRBJ2-7 | TRBV9 | CASSVTGTDTYEQYF
TRBJ2-3 | TRBV20-1 | CSANRDRSTDTQYF
TRBJ2-7 | TRBV24-1 | CATPHPGQVLRDYEQYF
TRBJ2-7 | TRBV12-3/TRBV12-4 | CASSPGPGNSYEQYF
TRBJ2-1 | TRBV10-3 | CAISGTGTDYNEQFF
TRBJ1-1 | TRBV11-1 | CASSLGVTGVNTEAFF
TRBJ1-2 | TRBV20-1 | CSARGSGSNGYTF
TRBJ2-7 | TRBV7-9 | CATRFGSYEQYF
TRBJ2-1 | TRBV5-5 | CASSLSNSYNEQFF
TRBJ1-2 | TRBV12-3/TRBV12-4 | CASSAGAVYGYTF
TRBJ2-1 | TRBV6-1 | CASIPLGGAYNEQFF
TRBJ2-1 | TRBV12-3/TRBV12-4 | CASSLLGSEQFF
TRBJ2-6 | TRBV11-1 | CASSHRLGTGLFSGANVLTF
TRBJ2-7 | TRBV20-1 | CSARETGRGDEQYF
TRBJ2-7 | TRBV7-2 | CASSPPPSGYEQYF
TRBJ2-7 | TRBV20-1 | CSARVPQGSYEQYF
TRBJ2-1 | TRBV5-1 | CASSSRTGANEQFF
TRBJ1-2 | TRBV6-1 | CASSEAPGTSYGYTF
TRBJ2-5 | TRBV5-1 | CASSQGTAEGETQYF
TRBJ1-1 | TRBV20-1 | CSASPDPFTEAFF
TRBJ2-6 | TRBV10-3 | CAISDTNSGANVLTF
TRBJ2-3 | TRBV7-6 | CASSFLPPTSGVFTDTQYF
TRBJ2-3 | TRBV12-3/TRBV12-4 | CASSSSLVDTQYF
TRBJ2-2 | TRBV12-3/TRBV12-4 | CASSFPGGENTGELFF